This TCR beta chain was obtained from a study of blood T cell repertoires in COVID-19. V trimming: 6 bases; J trimming: 2 bases; junction bases outside the gene matches: 9. Germline CDR1 reads LNHDA; CDR2 reads SQIVND (reference sequence). There are 16 residues in the CDR3. Data came from immunoSEQ multiplex PCR; TCRdb stores just in-frame clones and leaves some out. This table has some 50,000 clones, approximately 90% appearing once. Sequenced input: peripheral blood. The chain combines TRBV19 with TRBJ2-3; 9 positions match TRBD1. The origin of this receptor is a human donor in a cohort sampled during active COVID-19. The CDR3 DNA sequence: TGTGCCAGTAGCCGGGGACAGGGTGCCCTCACAGATACGCAGTATTTT. Residues: CASSRGQGALTDTQYF.